This T cell receptor beta chain was captured by sequencing in a study of blood T cell repertoires in COVID-19. Study context: The analysed material was cDNA or gDNA that came from T cells, B-cell-depleted T cells, or PBMCs.

In the original workflow: Estimation of nucleated cell counts was performed using reference gene primer amplification. Produced via immunoSEQ multiplex PCR; TCRdb's table is partial and in-frame only. V and J calls and clone size are those listed in that table; D and trimming were worked out from the DNA. The table records 140,000 to 150,000 clones, over 75% of them present only once. Sequenced: peripheral blood. The receptor was isolated from a man between 65 and 85 years old with acute or convalescent COVID-19.

The CDR3 protein is CASSLSDSLPTYGYTF. The CDR3 bases are TGTGCCAGCAGTTTATCAGACAGCCTCCCAACCTATGGCTACACCTTC. The V gene is TRBV28, the J gene TRBJ1-2; D perhaps matches TRBD1 (5 bases). CDR1 MDHEN and CDR2 SYDVKM come from the germline V gene. The CDR3 length is 16 residues. Trimming took off 1 base at V and 4 bases at J, with 16 bases between the two ends.